This T cell receptor (beta chain) comes out of a study of blood T cell repertoires in COVID-19 (dated by TCRdb to between 2020 and 2021). Describing the broader study: Samples from collaborators originated in the United States, Italy and Spain and spanned both the acute and convalescent phases of COVID-19. The dataset comprised deeply sampled blood TCRbeta repertoires from subjects exposed to, actively infected with, or recovered from COVID-19. A de-identified subject ID, COVID-19 status, age in years and sex were almost always included in the sample metadata. The samples were drawn from two sources: the first 160 participants of the ongoing ImmuneRACE study, and 1,200 or so subjects contributed by 6 global collaborators. Where available, HLA class I and class II types were obtained from metadata supplied by the sample provider rather than from assay-based typing. The prospective study material was composed of cDNA or gDNA derived from T cells, B-cell-depleted T cells, or PBMCs. A freely available public database, intended as a resource for researchers studying the immune response to SARS-CoV-2, is where the repertoires were released. The study at large found these results: The quantity of clinical and demographic metadata differed by source and by participant and was supplied without curation.

Whole blood was collected in K2EDTA tubes by collaborating institutions according to the institutions' own protocols. Collaborator samples were shipped for TCRbeta analysis as frozen whole blood, isolated PBMCs, or DNA extracted from either sample type. The germline ends are 9 bases apart after V is trimmed by 3 bases and J by 10 bases. The germline V gene provides CDR1 KGHSH and CDR2 LQKENI. The CDR3 contains 12 residues, cysteine and phenylalanine counted. The entry retains the CDR3 DNA only, 36 bases that are in frame from base 1. TCRbeta CDR3 regions were amplified from genomic DNA using the immunoSEQ Assay, a bias-controlled multiplex PCR. In the source study's methods: Within the assay, amplification of reference gene primers was used to estimate how many nucleated cells each sample contained. Sequence reads were collapsed and filtered to measure the absolute abundance of every unique TCRbeta CDR3 rearrangement. For each sample, productive Simpson clonality was calculated as the square root of Simpson's diversity index across productive rearrangements. What TCRdb holds here is the immuneACCESS table cut down to in-frame rearrangements. Part of the clones is not present; checked against another copy, under half of the missing clones reflect an unresolved V gene, and the others are unexplained. For V, J and clone size, that table is used; D and trimming come from the DNA. Here the sample has roughly 33,000 clones; around 90% occur a single time. The ten largest clones represent roughly 6.2% of the sample.

This clone was recorded only once. Its target antigen remains unknown. Base qualities are not recorded, but no much larger clone differs from it by a single base. The chain was built from TRBV18 and TRBJ1-4; TRBD1 is possibly the D segment (5 matching bases). The sequence was collected from a human donor in a cohort sampled during active COVID-19. Sequencing was done on a sample of peripheral blood. In nucleotide form, the sequence is TGTGCCAGCTCACCTTCAGGGCGAAAACTGTTTTTT. It translates to CASSPSGRKLFF.